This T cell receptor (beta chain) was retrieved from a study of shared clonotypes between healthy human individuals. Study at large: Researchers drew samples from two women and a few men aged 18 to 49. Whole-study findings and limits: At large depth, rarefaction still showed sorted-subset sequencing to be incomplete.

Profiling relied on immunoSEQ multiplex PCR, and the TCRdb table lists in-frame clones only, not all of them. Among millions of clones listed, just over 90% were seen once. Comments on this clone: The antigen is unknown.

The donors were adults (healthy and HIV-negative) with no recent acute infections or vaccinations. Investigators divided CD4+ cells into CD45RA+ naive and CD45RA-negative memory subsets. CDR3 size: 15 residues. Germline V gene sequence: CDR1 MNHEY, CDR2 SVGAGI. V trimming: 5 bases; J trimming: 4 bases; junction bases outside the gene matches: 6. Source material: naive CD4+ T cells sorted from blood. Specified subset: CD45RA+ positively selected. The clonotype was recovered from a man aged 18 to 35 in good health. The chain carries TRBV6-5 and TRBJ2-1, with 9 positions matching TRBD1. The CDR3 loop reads CASSTSGTGYNEQFF. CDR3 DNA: TGTGCCAGCAGTACTAGTGGGACAGGGTACAATGAGCAGTTCTTC.